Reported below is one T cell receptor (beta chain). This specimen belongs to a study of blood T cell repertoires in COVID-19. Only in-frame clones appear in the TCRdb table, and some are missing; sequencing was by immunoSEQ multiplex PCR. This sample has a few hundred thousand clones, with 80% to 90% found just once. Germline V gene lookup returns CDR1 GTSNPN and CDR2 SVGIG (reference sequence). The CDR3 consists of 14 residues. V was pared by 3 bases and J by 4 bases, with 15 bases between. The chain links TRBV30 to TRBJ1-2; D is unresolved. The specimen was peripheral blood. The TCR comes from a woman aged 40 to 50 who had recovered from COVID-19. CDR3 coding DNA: TGTGCCTGGAGAAGGGTGGGTGGGAGCTATGGCTACACCTTC. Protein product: CAWRRVGGSYGYTF.